The entry that follows covers one TCR beta chain sequence. Sequencing was performed with immunoSEQ multiplex PCR; in TCRdb, only in-frame clones are kept and a portion is missing. The sample includes 10,000 or so clones, over 50% of them seen just once. The CDR3 covers 13 residues. Per the germline V gene, CDR1 is LNHDA and CDR2 is SQIVND (reference sequence). V lost 6 bases to trimming and J lost 5 bases, with 13 bases between them. The record originates from a study of neoadjuvant anti-PD-1 for oral cavity cancer. The sample here was tumor tissue, taken before nivolumab (anti-PD-1) treatment. The gene calls are TRBV19 and TRBJ1-1; unclear D gene. This sequence was found in a person aged 35-79 years with oral cavity squamous cell carcinoma. The CDR3 bases are TGTGCCAGTAGCCCCGGGAGTAGGACTGAAGCTTTCTTT. This encodes CASSPGSRTEAFF.